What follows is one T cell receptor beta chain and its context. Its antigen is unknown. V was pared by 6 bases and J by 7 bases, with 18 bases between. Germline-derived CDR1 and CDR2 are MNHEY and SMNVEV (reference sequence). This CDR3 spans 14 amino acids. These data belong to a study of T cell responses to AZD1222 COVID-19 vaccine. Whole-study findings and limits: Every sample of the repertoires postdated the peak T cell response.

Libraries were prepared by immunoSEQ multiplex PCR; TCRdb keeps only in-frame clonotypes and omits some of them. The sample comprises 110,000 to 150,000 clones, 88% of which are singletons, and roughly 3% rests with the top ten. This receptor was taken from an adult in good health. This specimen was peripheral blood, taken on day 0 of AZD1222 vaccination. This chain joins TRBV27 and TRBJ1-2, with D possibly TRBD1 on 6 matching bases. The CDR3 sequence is CASSYLQGYSGYTF. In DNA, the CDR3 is TGTGCCAGCAGCTACCTACAGGGCTACAGTGGCTACACCTTC.